Presented here are 9 T cell receptor beta chains from one specimen sequenced in a study of a mutant IDH1 vaccine in newly diagnosed glioma. Their antigens remain unidentified. Time point described: week 47, end of study. Every single dose of the vaccine, 300 ug of mutant IDH1 20-mer peptide, came with topical imiquimod. The protocol was immunoSEQ multiplex PCR, while the TCRdb copy is restricted to in-frame clones and leaves out a portion. This sample has some 50,000 clones; roughly 61% occur once, and the top ten carry about 5%. The starting material was peripheral blood mononuclear cells (PBMCs), obtained from a glioma patient whose treatment included an IDH1 peptide vaccine. The receptors shown here come from a middle-aged man with glioma. Some clones in this sample may be carry-over from other donors' samples.

This clone occurred a few times. The chain recombines TRBV9 with TRBJ1-4, with 8 bases identical to TRBD1. With 4 bases clipped from V and 4 bases from J, the junction kept 6 bases outside the gene matches. The CDR3 is made up of 15 amino acids. Germline CDR1 and CDR2: SGDLS and YYNGEE. DNA for the CDR3: TGTGCCAGCAGCCCAACCGGGACAGGTAATGAAAAACTGTTTTTT. The encoded protein is CASSPTGTGNEKLFF. The entire variable domain, with the rest obtained from reference TRBV9 and TRBJ1-4, is as follows: DSGVTQTPKHLITATGQRVTLRCSPRSGDLSVYWYQQSLDQGLQFLIQYYNGEERAKGNILERFSAQQFPDLHSELNLSSLELGDSALYFCASSPTGTGNEKLFFGSGTQLSVL.

This clone was counted only a few times. The rearrangement links TRBV4-1 to TRBJ2-1; the match to TRBD2 covers 10 bases. V was pared by 0 bases and J by 7 bases, with 6 bases of the junction left unmatched. Germline CDR1 MGHRA, CDR2 YSYEKL. The CDR3 has 16 amino acids. CDR3: CASSQEVAGGGNEQFF. The CDR3 DNA sequence: TGCGCCAGCAGCCAAGAGGTAGCGGGGGGCGGGAATGAGCAGTTCTTC.

The V and J genes are TRBV30 and TRBJ2-6; D is possibly TRBD2 (5 bases). The CDR3 extends over 15 amino acids. Germline V gives CDR1 GTSNPN, CDR2 SVGIG (reference sequence). Deletions cut 7 bases from V and 0 bases from J, with 13 bases between. The DNA of the CDR3 is TGTGCCTCGGGGTATCCCCACTCTGGGGCCAACGTCCTGACTTTC. Translation: CASGYPHSGANVLTF.

This chain uses TRBV5-6 with TRBJ1-5; the D is unclear. The CDR3 covers 13 residues. Germline V gene data show CDR1 as SGHDT and CDR2 as YYEEEE. The V end was cut by 2 bases, the J end by 7 bases, with 10 bases between. For the CDR3, the DNA is TGTGCCAGCAGCTTACAGCACTCCCAGCCCCAGCATTTT. Its translation is CASSLQHSQPQHF.

This chain links TRBV6-4 with TRBJ2-7; 10 positions match TRBD1. The V gene's germline CDR1 is MRHNA and CDR2 SNTAGT. With V trimmed by 6 bases and J by 4 bases, 6 bases remained unmatched. The CDR3 consists of 14 residues. For the CDR3, the DNA is TGTGCCAGCAGGGGACAGGGGATCTTGTACGAGCAGTACTTC. It codes for CASRGQGILYEQYF.

The genes are TRBV18 and TRBJ1-3; 11 nucleotides align to TRBD1. V was clipped by 2 bases and J by 3 bases; unmatched bases: 6. Germline CDR1 is KGHSH and CDR2 is LQKENI. This CDR3 spans 17 amino acids. The CDR3, as DNA: TGTGCCAGCTCACCATACGGACAGGGGGCAGGTGGAAACACCATATATTTT. This sequence encodes CASSPYGQGAGGNTIYF.

V is TRBV6-5 and J is TRBJ1-2, with D maybe TRBD1 (6 bases). Germline V CDR1 and CDR2: MNHEY, SVGAGI. Trimming cost V 5 bases and J 4 bases, with 8 bases left between them. The length of the CDR3 is 12 residues. The CDR3 sequence: CASSTTGYGYTF. CDR3 sequence (DNA): TGTGCCAGCAGTACGACAGGCTATGGCTACACCTTC.

The chain uses TRBV19 and TRBJ1-2; D gene uncertain. Trimming shortened V by 5 bases and J by 3 bases, and 16 bases separated the two germline ends. There are 15 residues in the CDR3. Germline assignment: CDR1 LNHDA and CDR2 SQIVND (reference sequence). CDR3 protein: CASSSATETYYGYTF. The DNA of the CDR3 is TGTGCCAGTAGTTCAGCAACGGAGACATACTATGGCTACACCTTC.

This clone was seen a handful of times. The chain employs TRBV11-2 and TRBJ1-1; the D gene is possibly TRBD1 (5 bases). This CDR3 spans 19 amino acids. In germline, CDR1 is SGHAT, CDR2 FQNNGV. V was clipped by 3 bases and J by 1 base, with 24 bases between them. The DNA for the CDR3 is TGTGCCAGCAGCTTCTATTTGTTCGAGGGCGGGACCAAGAACACTGAAGCTTTCTTT. This gives the protein CASSFYLFEGGTKNTEAFF.